This T cell receptor (beta chain) comes out of a study of Graves' ophthalmopathy and Graves' hyperthyroidism. Notes on the study in general: The model reached 55% to 71% sensitivity and roughly 72% specificity for predicting ophthalmopathy progression. Discrimination between ophthalmopathy and stable hyperthyroidism by a 13-signature model showed about 86% sensitivity and less than 84% specificity.

This clonotype was recorded once. Its antigen is unidentified. One base away lies a much larger clone, so this may be a sequencing read error. Germline assignment: CDR1 SGHTA and CDR2 FQGNSA. This CDR3 region has 14 residues. As the template, RNA transcripts were used to amplify TCR beta CDR3 regions. RT-PCR with HTBI primers came first, then second-round multiplex PCR. TCRdb re-called the multiplex PCR reads through MiXCR, storing one row per CDR3 protein. The sample records hundreds of thousands of distinct CDR3 sequences, approximately 40% being singletons. A duration under 3 months, NOSPECS ≥4, CAS ≥3 and moderate-to-severe activity characterized the donors with ophthalmopathy. Other autoimmune diseases, uncontrolled infections, pregnancy or lactation ruled patients out of participation.

V and J are TRBV7-2 and TRBJ2-5; weak D call: TRBD2 (6 bases). The receptor was isolated from an adult man with Graves' ophthalmopathy. Sequencing input: peripheral blood. The CDR3 DNA reads TGTGCCAGCAGCTTAGGGGGGGTCCAAGAGGCCCAGTACTTC. It is translated as CASSLGGVQEAQYF.